This TCR beta chain was identified during a study of shared clonotypes between healthy human individuals. Only CD45RO-negative cells positively selected for CCR7 counted as naive CD8 cells, so terminally differentiated effector memory CD45RA+ cells were excluded. Trimming stripped 6 bases from V and 6 bases from J, with 4 bases between. The CDR3 runs 10 residues. Germline V gives CDR1 MNHEY, CDR2 SMNVEV (reference sequence). TCRdb keeps only in-frame clones here, not all; method: immunoSEQ multiplex PCR. The sample carries 2 million to 2.5 million clones, 85% to 95% recorded once. In regard to this clone: Distinct nucleotide sequences in the sample also encode this CDR3.

The sequence derives from a man between 18 and 35 years old in good health. The sample consisted of naive CD8+ T cells sorted from blood. The chain recombines TRBV27 with TRBJ2-3, with D uncertain. The CDR3 bases are TGTGCCAGCAGGGGGGATACGCAGTATTTT. This encodes CASRGDTQYF.